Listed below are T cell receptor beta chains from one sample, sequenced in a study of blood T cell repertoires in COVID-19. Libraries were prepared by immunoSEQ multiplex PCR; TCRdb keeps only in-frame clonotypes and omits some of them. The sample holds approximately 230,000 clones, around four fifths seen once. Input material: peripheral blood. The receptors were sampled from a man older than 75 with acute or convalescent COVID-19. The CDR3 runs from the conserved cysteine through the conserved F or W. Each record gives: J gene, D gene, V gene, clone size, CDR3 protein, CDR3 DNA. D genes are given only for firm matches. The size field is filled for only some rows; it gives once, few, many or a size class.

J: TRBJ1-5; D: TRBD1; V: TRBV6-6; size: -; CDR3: CASSRGDRDSNQPQHF; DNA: TGTGCCAGCAGTCGAGGGGACAGGGATAGCAATCAGCCCCAGCATTTT
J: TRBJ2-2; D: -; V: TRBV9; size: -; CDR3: CASSVAPWNTGELFF; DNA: TGTGCCAGCAGCGTAGCCCCCTGGAACACCGGGGAGCTGTTTTTT
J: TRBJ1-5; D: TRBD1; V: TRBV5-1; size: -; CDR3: CASSWSGTGAEPQHF; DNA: TGCGCCAGCAGCTGGTCCGGGACAGGGGCAGAGCCCCAGCATTTT
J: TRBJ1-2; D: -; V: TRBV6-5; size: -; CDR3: CASSYGGGGLGGYTF; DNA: TGTGCCAGCAGTTACGGTGGGGGGGGCTTAGGTGGCTACACCTTC
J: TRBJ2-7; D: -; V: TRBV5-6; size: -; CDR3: CASSTVPGGLEQYF; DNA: TGTGCCAGCAGCACCGTCCCAGGGGGGCTCGAGCAGTACTTC
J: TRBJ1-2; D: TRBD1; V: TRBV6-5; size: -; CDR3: CASSVTGGDYGYTF; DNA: TGTGCCAGCAGCGTGACAGGGGGCGACTATGGCTACACCTTC
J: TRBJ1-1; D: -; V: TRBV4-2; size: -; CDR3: CASSQDISFMNTEAFF; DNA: TGTGCCAGCAGCCAAGATATCAGTTTCATGAACACTGAAGCTTTCTTT
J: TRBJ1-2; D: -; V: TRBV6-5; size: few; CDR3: CASKEVAYGYTF; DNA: TGTGCCAGCAAGGAGGTCGCCTATGGCTACACCTTC
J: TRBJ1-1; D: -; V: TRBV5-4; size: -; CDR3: CASSPLGSAGAILNTEAFF; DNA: TGTGCCAGCAGCCCCTTAGGTAGTGCAGGGGCGATTTTGAACACTGAAGCTTTCTTT
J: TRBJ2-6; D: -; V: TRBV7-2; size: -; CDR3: CASSPTGVGRVGGANVLTF; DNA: TGTGCCAGCAGCCCAACTGGGGTTGGCAGGGTGGGAGGGGCCAACGTCCTGACTTTC
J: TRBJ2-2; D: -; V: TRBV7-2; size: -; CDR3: CASSTRGYGTGELFF; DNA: TGTGCCAGCAGTACAAGGGGGTACGGCACCGGGGAGCTGTTTTTT
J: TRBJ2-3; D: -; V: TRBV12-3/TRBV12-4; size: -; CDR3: CASSLASSTQYF; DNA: TGTGCCAGCAGTTTAGCGAGTTCGACGCAGTATTTT
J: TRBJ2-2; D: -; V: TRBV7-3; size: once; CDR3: CASSPQNTGELFF; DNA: TGTGCCAGCAGCCCCCAGAACACCGGGGAGCTGTTTTTT
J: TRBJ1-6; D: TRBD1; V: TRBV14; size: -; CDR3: CASSQDAGGYNSPLHF; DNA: TGTGCCAGCAGCCAAGACGCAGGGGGATATAATTCACCCCTCCACTTT
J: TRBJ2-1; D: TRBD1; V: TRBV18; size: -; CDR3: CASSPGTGVNEQFF; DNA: TGTGCCAGCTCACCAGGGACAGGGGTCAATGAGCAGTTCTTC
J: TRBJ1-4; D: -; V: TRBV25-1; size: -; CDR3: CASSRTNEKLFF; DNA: TGTGCCAGCAGTCGGACTAATGAAAAACTGTTTTTT
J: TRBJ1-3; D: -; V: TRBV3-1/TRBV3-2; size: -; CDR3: CASSPLHRGVGNTIYF; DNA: TGTGCCAGCAGCCCCCTGCACCGGGGGGTTGGAAACACCATATATTTT
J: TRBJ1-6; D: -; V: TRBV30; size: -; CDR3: CAWTPGSSYNSPLHF; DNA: TGTGCCTGGACCCCGGGGAGCTCCTATAATTCACCCCTCCACTTT
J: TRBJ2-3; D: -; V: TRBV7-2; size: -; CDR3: CASSFHRGGDTQYF; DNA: TGTGCCAGCAGCTTCCACAGGGGGGGGGATACGCAGTATTTT
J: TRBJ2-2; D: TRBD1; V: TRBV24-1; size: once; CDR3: CATSWTGGNTGELFF; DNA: TGTGCCACCAGCTGGACAGGGGGGAACACCGGGGAGCTGTTTTTT
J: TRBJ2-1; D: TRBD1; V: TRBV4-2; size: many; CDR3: CASTHQTGMIDEQFF; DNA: TGTGCCAGCACCCATCAGACAGGGATGATCGATGAGCAGTTCTTC
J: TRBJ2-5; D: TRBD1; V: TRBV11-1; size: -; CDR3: CASSRDRKETQYF; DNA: TGTGCCAGCAGCCGGGACAGGAAAGAGACCCAGTACTTC
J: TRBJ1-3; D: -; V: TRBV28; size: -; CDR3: CASSYPTGNTIYF; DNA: TGTGCCAGCAGTTACCCGACAGGAAACACCATATATTTT
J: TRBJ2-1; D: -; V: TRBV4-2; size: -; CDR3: CASSQDGIPKDEQFF; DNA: TGTGCCAGCAGCCAAGACGGGATCCCGAAGGATGAGCAGTTCTTC
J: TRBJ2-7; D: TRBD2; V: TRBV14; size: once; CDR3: CASSPRTSGRGYEQYF; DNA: TGTGCCAGCAGCCCTAGGACTAGCGGGAGGGGTTACGAGCAGTACTTC
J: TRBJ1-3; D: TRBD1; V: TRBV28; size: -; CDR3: CASSGTVFGNTIYF; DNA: TGTGCCAGCTCCGGGACAGTATTCGGAAACACCATATATTTT
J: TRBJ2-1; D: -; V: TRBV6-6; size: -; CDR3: CASSQRRNRPSSYNEQFF; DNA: TGTGCCAGCAGTCAACGTCGAAACAGGCCGAGCTCCTACAATGAGCAGTTCTTC
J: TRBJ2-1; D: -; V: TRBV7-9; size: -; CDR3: CASSLIGRNSYNEQFF; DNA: TGTGCCAGCAGCTTAATAGGGAGGAATTCCTACAATGAGCAGTTCTTC
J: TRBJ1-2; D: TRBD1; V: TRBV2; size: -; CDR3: CASGQGGNYGYTF; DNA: TGTGCCAGCGGGCAAGGGGGCAACTATGGCTACACCTTC
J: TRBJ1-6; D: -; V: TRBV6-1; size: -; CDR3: CASSELLNSPLHF; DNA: TGTGCCAGCAGTGAATTATTGAATTCACCCCTCCACTTT
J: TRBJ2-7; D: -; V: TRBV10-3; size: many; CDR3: CAIAAGRQSYEQYF; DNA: TGTGCCATAGCCGCTGGGCGCCAATCCTACGAGCAGTACTTC
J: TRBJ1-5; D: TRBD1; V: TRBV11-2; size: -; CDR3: CASSLGGTEYQPQHF; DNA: TGTGCCAGCAGCTTAGGAGGGACAGAATATCAGCCCCAGCATTTT
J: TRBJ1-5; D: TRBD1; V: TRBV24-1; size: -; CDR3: CATSDDRADGNQPQHF; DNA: TGTGCCACCAGTGATGACAGGGCAGACGGCAATCAGCCCCAGCATTTT
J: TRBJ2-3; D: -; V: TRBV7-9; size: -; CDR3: CASSLGQSTDTQYF; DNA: TGTGCCAGCAGCTTAGGTCAGAGCACAGATACGCAGTATTTT
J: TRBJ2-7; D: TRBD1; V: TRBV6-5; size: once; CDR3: CASSSGTAPYEQYF; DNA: TGTGCCAGCAGTTCCGGGACAGCTCCCTACGAGCAGTACTTC
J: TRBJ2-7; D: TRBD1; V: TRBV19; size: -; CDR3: CASSIRDRVYEQYF; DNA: TGTGCCAGTAGTATCCGGGACAGGGTATACGAGCAGTACTTC
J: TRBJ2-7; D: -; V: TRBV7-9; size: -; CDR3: CASSLLAGAYEQYF; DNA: TGTGCCAGCAGCTTACTGGCAGGGGCCTACGAGCAGTACTTC
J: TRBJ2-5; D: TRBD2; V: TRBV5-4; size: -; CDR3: CASSSRGGRETQYF; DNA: TGTGCCAGCAGTTCCCGCGGGGGACGTGAGACCCAGTACTTC
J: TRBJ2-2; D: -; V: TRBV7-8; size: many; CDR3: CASSLAPTLRGTGELFF; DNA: TGTGCCAGCAGCTTAGCCCCTACCCTCCGAGGTACCGGGGAGCTGTTTTTT
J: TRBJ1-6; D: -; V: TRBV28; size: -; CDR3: CASSLRAISPYNSPLHF; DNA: TGTGCCAGCAGTTTACGAGCCATTTCCCCCTATAATTCACCCCTCCACTTT
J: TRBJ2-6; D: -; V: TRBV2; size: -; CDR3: CASGGVSSGANVLTF; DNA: TGTGCCAGCGGTGGCGTAAGCTCTGGGGCCAACGTCCTGACTTTC
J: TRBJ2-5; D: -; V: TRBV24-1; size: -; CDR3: CATSAPQGPGETQYF; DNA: TGTGCCACCAGTGCACCGCAGGGGCCCGGAGAGACCCAGTACTTC
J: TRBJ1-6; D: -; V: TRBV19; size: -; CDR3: CASSIAGANSPLHF; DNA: TGTGCCAGTAGTATAGCAGGGGCGAATTCACCCCTCCACTTT
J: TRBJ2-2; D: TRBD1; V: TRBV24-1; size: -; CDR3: CATSGQGFNTGELFF; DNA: TGTGCCACCAGTGGACAGGGGTTCAACACCGGGGAGCTGTTTTTT
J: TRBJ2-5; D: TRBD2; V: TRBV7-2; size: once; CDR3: CASSLDSGVQETQYF; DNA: TGTGCCAGCAGCTTGGATAGCGGGGTACAAGAGACCCAGTACTTC
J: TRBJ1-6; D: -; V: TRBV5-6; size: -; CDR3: CASSRRGEGTSPLHF; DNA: TGTGCCAGCAGTCGGCGGGGGGAGGGAACTTCACCCCTCCACTTT
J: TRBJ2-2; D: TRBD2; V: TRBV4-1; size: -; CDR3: CASSQGLAGGTGELFF; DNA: TGCGCCAGCAGCCAGGGACTAGCGGGAGGAACCGGGGAGCTGTTTTTT
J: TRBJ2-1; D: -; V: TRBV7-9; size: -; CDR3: CASSFETGANEQFF; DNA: TGTGCCAGCAGCTTTGAAACGGGAGCGAATGAGCAGTTCTTC
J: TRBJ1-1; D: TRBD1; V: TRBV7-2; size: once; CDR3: CASSPPTGSYTEAFF; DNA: TGTGCCAGCAGCCCCCCGACAGGGTCGTACACTGAAGCTTTCTTT
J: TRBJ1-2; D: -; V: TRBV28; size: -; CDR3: CASSSTEVPNYGYTF; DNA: TGTGCCAGCAGTTCAACAGAAGTCCCTAACTATGGCTACACCTTC
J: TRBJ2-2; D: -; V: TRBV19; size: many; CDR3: CATRLGGYTGELFF; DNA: TGTGCCACGCGATTGGGCGGGTACACCGGGGAGCTGTTTTTT
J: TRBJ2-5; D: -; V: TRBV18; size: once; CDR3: CASSPRRVETQYF; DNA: TGTGCCAGCTCACCAAGGAGGGTGGAGACCCAGTACTTC
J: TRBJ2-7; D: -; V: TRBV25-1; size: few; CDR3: CASAWGLEQYF; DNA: TGTGCCAGCGCCTGGGGGCTCGAGCAGTACTTC
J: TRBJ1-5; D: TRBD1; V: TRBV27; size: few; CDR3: CASSLTGGPQPQHF; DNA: TGTGCCAGCAGTTTGACAGGGGGCCCTCAGCCCCAGCATTTT
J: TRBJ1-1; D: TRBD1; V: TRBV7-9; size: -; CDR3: CASSLAPDRGPEAFF; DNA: TGTGCCAGCAGCTTAGCGCCCGACAGGGGACCTGAAGCTTTCTTT
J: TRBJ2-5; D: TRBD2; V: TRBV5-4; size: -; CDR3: CASSFGYASGAQETQYF; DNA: TGTGCCAGCAGCTTTGGGTACGCTAGCGGGGCTCAAGAGACCCAGTACTTC